This is a list of T cell receptor beta chains from one sample in a study of blood T cell repertoires in COVID-19. The method was immunoSEQ multiplex PCR; TCRdb's version includes in-frame clones alone and lacks a portion of them. The sample lists tens of thousands of clones, around 90% seen once, with 6.9% in the top ten. Sequences were obtained from peripheral blood. The receptors were sampled from a human donor in a cohort sampled during active COVID-19. CDR3s include the opening cysteine and the closing phenylalanine or tryptophan. D genes are given only for firm matches.

d_gene	v_gene	j_gene	CDR3aa	CDR3nt
TRBD2	TRBV27	TRBJ2-4	CASSFIGTSGGFNIQYF	TGTGCCAGCAGTTTTATTGGGACTAGCGGGGGCTTCAACATTCAGTACTTC
TRBD1	TRBV6-6	TRBJ1-4	CASSSGQGGDEKLFF	TGTGCCAGCAGCAGCGGACAGGGGGGGGATGAAAAACTGTTTTTT
TRBD1	TRBV19	TRBJ2-4	CATATGAKNIQYF	TGTGCCACAGCGACAGGGGCCAAAAACATTCAGTACTTC
TRBD1	TRBV6-1	TRBJ1-6	CASSDPTGGNSPLHF	TGTGCCAGCAGTGACCCGACAGGGGGAAATTCACCCCTCCACTTT
TRBD2	TRBV6-2/TRBV6-3	TRBJ2-2	CASSPLGLAGITGELFF	TGTGCCAGCAGCCCTCTGGGGCTAGCGGGAATCACCGGGGAGCTGTTTTTT
NA	TRBV18	TRBJ1-1	CASSPPFGTEAFF	TGTGCCAGCTCCCCCCCCTTCGGCACTGAAGCTTTCTTT
NA	TRBV4-2	TRBJ1-1	CASSQDSSTEAFF	TGTGCCAGCAGCCAAGATTCCTCCACTGAAGCTTTCTTT
NA	TRBV12-5	TRBJ2-1	CASGLVLTNEQFF	TGTGCTAGTGGTTTGGTATTGACTAATGAGCAGTTCTTC
NA	TRBV11-3	TRBJ2-7	CASSIDSSSYEQYF	TGTGCCAGCAGCATCGACAGTTCCTCCTACGAGCAGTACTTC
TRBD2	TRBV7-7	TRBJ2-2	CAGGRGGGPSGTGELFF	TGTGCCGGCGGAAGGGGCGGGGGACCTTCGGGCACCGGGGAGCTGTTTTTT
TRBD2	TRBV5-1	TRBJ2-1	CASSFGLVVRSNEQFF	TGCGCCAGCAGCTTCGGACTAGTCGTCAGGAGCAATGAGCAGTTCTTC
NA	TRBV28	TRBJ2-7	CASSPILGPSSYEQYF	TGTGCCAGCAGCCCGATTCTGGGGCCTAGCTCCTACGAGCAGTACTTC
TRBD2	TRBV10-3	TRBJ2-1	CAISDRAGGFDEQFF	TGTGCCATCAGTGACCGAGCGGGGGGCTTTGATGAGCAGTTCTTC
NA	TRBV6-2/TRBV6-3	TRBJ2-1	CASSGGWPNNEQFF	TGTGCCAGCAGTGGGGGCTGGCCCAACAATGAGCAGTTCTTC
TRBD1	TRBV7-9	TRBJ2-7	CASSLSGTAHYEQYF	TGTGCCAGCAGCTTGAGTGGGACAGCGCACTACGAGCAGTACTTC
TRBD1	TRBV28	TRBJ1-2	CATRRDRVIGYTF	TGTGCCACCCGAAGGGACAGGGTAATTGGCTACACCTTC
TRBD1	TRBV18	TRBJ1-2	CASSPTGGDGYTF	TGTGCCAGCTCGCCTACAGGGGGGGATGGCTACACCTTC
NA	TRBV3-1/TRBV3-2	TRBJ2-7	CASSQDTSGFYEQYF	TGTGCCAGCAGCCAAGATACTTCCGGTTTCTACGAGCAGTACTTC
TRBD1	TRBV19	TRBJ1-6	CASSPPGQGNSPLHF	TGTGCCAGTAGTCCACCGGGACAGGGGAATTCACCCCTCCACTTT
NA	TRBV5-6	TRBJ1-4	CASSPWRFNEKLFF	TGTGCCAGCAGCCCTTGGAGGTTTAATGAAAAACTGTTTTTT
TRBD2	TRBV5-5	TRBJ2-3	CASSLGLAGGFTDTQYF	TGTGCCAGCAGCCTAGGACTAGCGGGGGGGTTCACAGATACGCAGTATTTT
TRBD1	TRBV28	TRBJ1-4	CASSLGRQGNEKLFF	TGTGCCAGCAGTTTGGGGAGACAGGGGAATGAAAAACTGTTTTTT
NA	TRBV3-1/TRBV3-2	TRBJ2-6	CASSPGWSGANVLTF	TGTGCCAGCAGCCCGGGTTGGTCTGGGGCCAACGTCCTGACTTTC
NA	TRBV19	TRBJ2-2	CASTGGAAGELFF	TGTGCCAGTACTGGCGGGGCCGCCGGGGAGCTGTTTTTT
NA	TRBV5-5	TRBJ2-3	CASSFGGLSTDTQYF	TGTGCCAGCAGCTTTGGGGGGTTAAGCACAGATACGCAGTATTTT